This T cell receptor (beta chain) was observed in a study of blood T cell repertoires in COVID-19. Some clones are missing from TCRdb's copy, which holds only in-frame ones; the method was immunoSEQ multiplex PCR. The sample includes fewer than 200,000 clones, 65% to 80% seen only once; the top ten take roughly 8.4%. The CDR3 contains 16 residues. The ends lost 5 bases at V and 0 bases at J; junction bases unmatched: 6. In germline, CDR1 is SNHLY, CDR2 FYNNEI. The sequencing input was peripheral blood. The sequence was obtained from a man aged 60 to 69 with acute or convalescent COVID-19. The V gene is TRBV2, the J gene TRBJ2-3; 9 nucleotides agree with TRBD1. The CDR3 loop reads CASSPGQGTSTDTQYF. The CDR3 DNA is TGTGCCAGCAGTCCGGGACAGGGAACTAGCACAGATACGCAGTATTTT.